This record looks at one T cell receptor beta chain sequence and its context. Its antigen is undetermined. Sequencing ends 3 residues short of the CDR3 end; the germline J gene provides the rest. Produced via immunoSEQ multiplex PCR; TCRdb's table is partial and in-frame only. The sample's table shows approximately 37,000 clones. All participants had a single incident cervical HPV16 infection, and prevalent HPV16 infections were excluded. The CDR3 is made up of 15 amino acids. Germline CDR1 SNHLY, CDR2 FYNNEI. This sample is part of a study of T cells in women clearing cervical HPV infection. Broader study findings: TRBV6-7 relative abundance averaged approximately 0.1% in cases and 0.16% in controls. A classifier using richness and V gene abundances reached an AUC of around 0.78.

The V call is TRBV2, the J call TRBJ1-2; 12 bases are a match to TRBD1. Source material: blood buffy coat. This receptor was obtained from a woman between 18 and 70 years old with a cervical HPV16 infection that either progressed to CIN3+ or cleared (not recorded which). The CDR3 loop reads CASSDPGQGANDYTF. Partial CDR3 DNA: TGTGCCAGCAGTGATCCGGGACAGGGGGCGAATGAC.